This T cell receptor (beta chain) was observed in a study of blood T cell repertoires in COVID-19 (dated by TCRdb to about 2020). Regarding the research as a whole: Samples covering the acute and convalescent phases of COVID-19 were provided by collaborators in the United States, Italy and Spain. The material from the prospective study consisted of cDNA or gDNA derived from T cells, B-cell-depleted T cells, or PBMCs. Deeply sampled blood TCRbeta repertoires from subjects exposed to, actively infected with, or recovered from COVID-19 were included in the dataset. A freely available public database, intended as a resource for researchers studying the immune response to SARS-CoV-2, is where the repertoires were released. The samples were drawn from two sources: the first 160 participants of the ongoing ImmuneRACE study, and 1,254 subjects contributed by 6 global collaborators. A de-identified subject ID, COVID-19 status, age in years and sex were almost always included in the sample metadata. Where HLA class I and class II types were available, the types were taken from metadata supplied by the sample provider, not from assay-based typing. Results and caveats for the whole study, not just this receptor: How much clinical and demographic metadata was included differed by source and by participant, and the metadata was provided uncurated.

As concerns this clone: The antigen it recognizes is unknown. The input lacks base qualities; no much larger clone sits a single base away.

Participants in the prospective study were aged 18 to 89 years, lived in 20 to 25 United States geographic areas, and enrolled through a virtual design. In the prospective study, cohorts were assigned on the basis of participant-reported clinical history obtained from a screening survey and a study questionnaire. Recovered participants in ImmuneRACE Cohort 3 were defined as having two consecutive negative NP/OP PCR tests, clearance from a healthcare professional, or resolution of symptoms. In the prospective study, whole blood, serum and a nasopharyngeal or oropharyngeal swab were collected from each participant by mobile phlebotomists. Over an approximately 2-month period, participants in the prospective study had the option of providing additional blood draws and questionnaires. Before DNA extraction, blood samples from the prospective study were shipped at room temperature or frozen. TCRbeta CDR3 regions were amplified from genomic DNA using the immunoSEQ Assay, a bias-controlled multiplex PCR. On the study's bioinformatics: Within the assay, amplification of reference gene primers was used to estimate how many nucleated cells each sample contained. To quantify the absolute abundance of each unique TCRbeta CDR3 rearrangement, sequence reads were collapsed and filtered. For each sample, productive Simpson clonality was calculated by taking the square root of Simpson's diversity index across productive rearrangements. Imported from immuneACCESS, the table was reduced by TCRdb to in-frame sequences with V and J called. These copies leave out some clones; in studies compared against another copy, an unresolved V gene accounts for under half, and the cause of the remainder is not known. V and J calls and clone size are copied from that table; D and trimming were computed from the DNA. The sample has 150,000 or so clones on record, roughly 85% of them singletons. Approximately 4.7% of the sample goes to the ten largest clones.

The TCR was taken from a woman aged 50 to 60 who had recovered from COVID-19. Source material: PBMCs or T cells enriched from blood (not recorded which).

The CDR3 reads as follows: CASSEGQGYGYTF. The nucleotides are TGTGCCAGCAGCGAAGGACAGGGGTATGGCTACACCTTC. The rearranged chain carries TRBV9 and TRBJ1-2, and 9 junctional nucleotides match TRBD1. There are 13 amino acids in the CDR3, from cysteine to phenylalanine inclusive. The entry retains the CDR3 DNA only, 39 bases that are in frame from base 1. Clipping removes 3 bases from V and 5 bases from J, with 2 as the unmatched junction base count. From the germline V gene, CDR1 is SGDLS and CDR2 is YYNGEE.